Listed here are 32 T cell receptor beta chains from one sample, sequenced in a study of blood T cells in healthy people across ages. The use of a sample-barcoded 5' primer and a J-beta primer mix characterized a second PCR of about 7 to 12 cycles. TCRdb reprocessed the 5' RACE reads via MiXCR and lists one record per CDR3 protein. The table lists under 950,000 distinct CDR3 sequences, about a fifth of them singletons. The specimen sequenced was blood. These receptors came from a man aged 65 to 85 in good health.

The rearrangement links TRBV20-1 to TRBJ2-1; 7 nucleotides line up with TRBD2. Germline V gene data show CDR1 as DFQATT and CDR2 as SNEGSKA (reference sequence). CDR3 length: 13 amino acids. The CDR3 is CSTQRAGVGEQFF. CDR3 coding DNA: TGCAGCACACAGCGCGCGGGAGTAGGCGAGCAGTTCTTC.

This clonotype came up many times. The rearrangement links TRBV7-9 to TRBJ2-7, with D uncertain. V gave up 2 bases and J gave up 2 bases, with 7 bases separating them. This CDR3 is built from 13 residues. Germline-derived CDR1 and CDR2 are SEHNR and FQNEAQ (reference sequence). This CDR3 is CASSLISTYEQYF. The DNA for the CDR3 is TGTGCCAGCAGCTTAATCTCTACCTACGAGCAGTACTTC.

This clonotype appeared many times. The CDR3 coding sequence is TGTGCCAGCAGCCCGGGACAAAGCTCTGGAAACACCATATATTTT. Its translation is CASSPGQSSGNTIYF. This chain connects TRBV7-2 to TRBJ1-3; the D gene is possibly TRBD1 (6 bases). CDR1 is SGHTA, CDR2 FQGNSA, per germline. CDR3 length equals 15 residues. V was clipped by 5 bases and J by 0 bases, with 11 bases between them.

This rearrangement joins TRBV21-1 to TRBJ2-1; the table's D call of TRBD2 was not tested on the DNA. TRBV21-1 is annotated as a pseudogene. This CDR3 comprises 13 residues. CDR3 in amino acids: CASSVWEDNEQFF. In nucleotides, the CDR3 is TGTGCCAGCAGCGTTTGGGAGGACAATGAGCAGTTCTTC.

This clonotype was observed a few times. CDR3 nucleotide sequence: TGTGCCAGCAGCTTAGAGGGCCATACAGAGAGGGGAAAACTGTTTTTT. The encoded protein is CASSLEGHTERGKLFF. The V gene is TRBV7-2, the J gene TRBJ1-4, with D perhaps matching TRBD1 (5 bases). CDR3 length equals 16 residues. The germline gives CDR1 SGHTA, CDR2 FQGNSA. V lost 1 base and J 10 bases, leaving 19 bases between the germline ends.

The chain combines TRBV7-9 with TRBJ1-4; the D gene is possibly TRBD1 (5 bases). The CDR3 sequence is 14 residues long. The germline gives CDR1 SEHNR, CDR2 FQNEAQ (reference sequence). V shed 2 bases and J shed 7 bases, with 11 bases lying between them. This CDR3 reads CASSLWGTGEKLFF. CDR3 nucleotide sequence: TGTGCCAGCAGCTTATGGGGGACTGGTGAAAAACTGTTTTTT.

CDR3 sequence reads: CASSLAHAGEQYV. CDR3 DNA: TGTGCCAGCAGCTTGGCACATGCGGGGGAGCAGTACGTC. The chain carries TRBV5-6 and TRBJ2-7; D possibly corresponds to TRBD2 (6 bases). The CDR3 runs 13 residues. Trimming shortened V by 0 bases and J by 7 bases, and 11 bases separated the two germline ends. Germline CDR1 is SGHDT and CDR2 is YYEEEE.

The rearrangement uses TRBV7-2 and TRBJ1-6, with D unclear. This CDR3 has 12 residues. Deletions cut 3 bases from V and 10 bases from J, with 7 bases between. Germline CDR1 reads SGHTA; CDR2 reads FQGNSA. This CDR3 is CASSFSASPLHF. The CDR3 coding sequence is TGTGCCAGCAGCTTTTCAGCGTCACCCCTCCACTTT.

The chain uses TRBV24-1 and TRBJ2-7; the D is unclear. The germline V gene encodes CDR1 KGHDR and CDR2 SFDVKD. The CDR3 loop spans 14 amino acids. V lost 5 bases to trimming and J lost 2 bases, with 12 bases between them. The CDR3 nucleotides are TGTGCCACCAGTGCCGCCCTAAGCCCCTACGAGCAGTACTTC. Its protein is CATSAALSPYEQYF.

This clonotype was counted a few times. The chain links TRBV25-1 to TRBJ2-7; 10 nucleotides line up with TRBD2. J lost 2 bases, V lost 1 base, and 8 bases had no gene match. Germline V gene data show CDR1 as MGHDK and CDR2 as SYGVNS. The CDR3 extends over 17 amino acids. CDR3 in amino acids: CASSESSTSGTPYEQYV. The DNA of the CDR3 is TGTGCCAGCAGTGAATCTTCTACTAGCGGGACTCCCTACGAGCAGTACGTC.

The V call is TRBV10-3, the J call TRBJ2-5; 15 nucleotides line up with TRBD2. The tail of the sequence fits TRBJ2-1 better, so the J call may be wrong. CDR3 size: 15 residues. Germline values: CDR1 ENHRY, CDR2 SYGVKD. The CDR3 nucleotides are TGTGCCATCAGCCTAGGACTAGCGGGGGGGAATGAGCAGTTCTTC. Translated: CAISLGLAGGNEQFF.

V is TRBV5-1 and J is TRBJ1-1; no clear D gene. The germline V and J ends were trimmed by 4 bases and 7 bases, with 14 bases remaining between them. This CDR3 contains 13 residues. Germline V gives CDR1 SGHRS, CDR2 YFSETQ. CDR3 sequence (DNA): TGCGCCAGCAGCGGACGGACGGGAAGTGAAGCTTTCTTT. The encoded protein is CASSGRTGSEAFF.

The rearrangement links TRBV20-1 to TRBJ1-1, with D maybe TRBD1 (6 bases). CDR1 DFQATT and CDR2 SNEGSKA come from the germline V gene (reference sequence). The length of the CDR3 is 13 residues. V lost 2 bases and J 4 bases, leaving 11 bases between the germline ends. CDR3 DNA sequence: TGCAGTGCTAGATACAGGGCGGCCACTGAAGCTTTCTTT. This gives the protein CSARYRAATEAFF.

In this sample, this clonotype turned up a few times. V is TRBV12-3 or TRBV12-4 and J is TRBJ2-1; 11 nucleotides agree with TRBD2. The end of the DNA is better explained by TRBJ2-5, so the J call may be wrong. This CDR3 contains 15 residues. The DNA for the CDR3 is TGTGCCAGCAGTGATCGACTAGCGGGAAAAGGGACCCAGTACTTC. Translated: CASSDRLAGKGTQYF.

The CDR3 DNA follows: TGTGCCAGCAGCTTGGGACCCAGGGAGAACACTGAAGCTTTCTTT. Translation: CASSLGPRENTEAFF. The J gene is TRBJ1-1, the V gene TRBV5-5; maybe TRBD1 (5 bases). The V gene's germline CDR1 is SGHKS and CDR2 YYEKEE (reference sequence). The CDR3 length is 15 residues. V dropped 0 bases and J dropped 1 base, with 10 bases sitting between them.

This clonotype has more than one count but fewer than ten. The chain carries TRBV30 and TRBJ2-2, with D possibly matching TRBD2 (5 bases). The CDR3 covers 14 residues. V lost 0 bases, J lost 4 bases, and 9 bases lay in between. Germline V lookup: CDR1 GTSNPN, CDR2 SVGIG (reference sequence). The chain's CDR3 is CAWSVLAGTGELFF. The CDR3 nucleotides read TGTGCCTGGAGTGTACTGGCGGGCACCGGGGAGCTGTTTTTT.

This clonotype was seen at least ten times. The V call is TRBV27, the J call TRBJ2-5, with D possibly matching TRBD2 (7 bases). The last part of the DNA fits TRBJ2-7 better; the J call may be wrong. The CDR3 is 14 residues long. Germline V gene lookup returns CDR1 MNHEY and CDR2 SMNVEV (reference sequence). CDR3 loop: CASSLRGASYEQYF. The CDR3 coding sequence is TGTGCCAGCAGCCTCCGGGGGGCTTCCTACGAGCAGTACTTC.

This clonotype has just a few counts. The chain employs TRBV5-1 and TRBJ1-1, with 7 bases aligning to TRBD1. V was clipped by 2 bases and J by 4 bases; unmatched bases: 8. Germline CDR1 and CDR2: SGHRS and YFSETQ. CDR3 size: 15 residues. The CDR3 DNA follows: TGCGCCAGCAGCTTCCCGACAGGGACCTCCACTGAAGCTTTCTTT. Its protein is CASSFPTGTSTEAFF.

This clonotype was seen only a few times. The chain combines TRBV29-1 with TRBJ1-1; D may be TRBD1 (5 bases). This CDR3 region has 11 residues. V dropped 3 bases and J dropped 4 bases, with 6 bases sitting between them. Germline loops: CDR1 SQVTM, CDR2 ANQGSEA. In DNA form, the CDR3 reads TGCAGCGTTGACGGGGGCACTGAAGCTTTCTTT. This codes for CSVDGGTEAFF. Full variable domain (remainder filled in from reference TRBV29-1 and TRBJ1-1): SAVISQKPSRDICQRGTSLTIQCQVDSQVTMMFWYRQQPGQSLTLIATANQGSEATYESGFVIDKFPISRPNLTFSTLTVSNMSPEDSSIYLCSVDGGTEAFFGQGTRLTVV.

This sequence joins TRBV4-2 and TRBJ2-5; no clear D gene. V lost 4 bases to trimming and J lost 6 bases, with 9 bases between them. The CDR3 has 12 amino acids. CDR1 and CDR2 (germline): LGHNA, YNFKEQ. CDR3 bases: TGTGCCAGCAGCCGGAGTCGGCAGACCCAGTACTTC. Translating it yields CASSRSRQTQYF.

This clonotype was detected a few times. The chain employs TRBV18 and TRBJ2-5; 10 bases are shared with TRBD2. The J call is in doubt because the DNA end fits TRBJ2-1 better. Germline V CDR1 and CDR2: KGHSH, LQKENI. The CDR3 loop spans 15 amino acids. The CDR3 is CASSPQTSGNNEQFF. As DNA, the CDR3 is TGTGCCAGCTCACCACAAACTAGCGGGAACAATGAGCAGTTCTTC.

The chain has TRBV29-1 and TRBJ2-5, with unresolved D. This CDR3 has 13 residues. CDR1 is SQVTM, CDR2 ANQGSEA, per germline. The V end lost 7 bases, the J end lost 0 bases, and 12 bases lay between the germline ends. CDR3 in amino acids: CSAPGGNQETQYF. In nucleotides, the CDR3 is TGCAGCGCCCCAGGTGGTAACCAAGAGACCCAGTACTTC.

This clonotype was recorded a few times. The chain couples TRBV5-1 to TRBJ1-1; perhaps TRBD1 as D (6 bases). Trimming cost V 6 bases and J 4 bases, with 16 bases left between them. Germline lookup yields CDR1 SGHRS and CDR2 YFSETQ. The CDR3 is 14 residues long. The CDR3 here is CASILDSFGTEAFF. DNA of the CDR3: TGCGCCAGCATCCTGGACAGCTTCGGCACTGAAGCTTTCTTT.

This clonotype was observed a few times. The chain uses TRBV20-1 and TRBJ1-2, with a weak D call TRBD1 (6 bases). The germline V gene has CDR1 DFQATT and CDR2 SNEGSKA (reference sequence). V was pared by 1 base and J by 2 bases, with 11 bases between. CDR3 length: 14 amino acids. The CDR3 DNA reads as TGCAGTGCTAGAGCCTCAGGACAGAACTATGGCTACACCTTC. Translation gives CSARASGQNYGYTF.

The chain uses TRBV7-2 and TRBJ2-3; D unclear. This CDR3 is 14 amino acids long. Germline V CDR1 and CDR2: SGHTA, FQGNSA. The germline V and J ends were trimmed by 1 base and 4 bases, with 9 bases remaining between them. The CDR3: CASSLVRQADTQYF. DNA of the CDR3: TGTGCCAGCAGCTTAGTCCGTCAGGCAGATACGCAGTATTTT. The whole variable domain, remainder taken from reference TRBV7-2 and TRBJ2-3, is GAGVSQSPSNKVTEKGKDVELRCDPISGHTALYWYRQSLGQGLEFLIYFQGNSAPDKSGLPSDRFSAERTGGSVSTLTIQRTQQEDSAVYLCASSLVRQADTQYFGPGTRLTVL.

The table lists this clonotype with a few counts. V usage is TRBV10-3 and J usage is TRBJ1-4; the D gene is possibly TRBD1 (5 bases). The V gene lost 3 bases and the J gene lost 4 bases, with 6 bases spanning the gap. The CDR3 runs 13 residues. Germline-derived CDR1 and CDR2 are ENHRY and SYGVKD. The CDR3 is CAISDDSNEKLFF. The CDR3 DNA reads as TGTGCCATCAGTGATGACAGTAATGAAAAACTGTTTTTT.

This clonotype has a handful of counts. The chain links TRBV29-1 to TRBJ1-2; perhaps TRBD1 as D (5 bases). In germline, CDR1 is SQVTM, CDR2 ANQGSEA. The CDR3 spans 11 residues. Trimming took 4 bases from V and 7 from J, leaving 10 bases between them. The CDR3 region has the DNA TGCAGCGTTGTTCGGGGACGTGGCTACACCTTC. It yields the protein CSVVRGRGYTF.

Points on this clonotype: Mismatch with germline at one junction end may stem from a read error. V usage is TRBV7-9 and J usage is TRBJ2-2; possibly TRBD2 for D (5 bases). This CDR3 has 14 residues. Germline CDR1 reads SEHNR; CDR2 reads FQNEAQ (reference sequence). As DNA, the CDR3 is TGTGCCAGCAGAGAGGGATCGAACACCGGGGAGCTGCTTTTT. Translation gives CASREGSNTGELLF.

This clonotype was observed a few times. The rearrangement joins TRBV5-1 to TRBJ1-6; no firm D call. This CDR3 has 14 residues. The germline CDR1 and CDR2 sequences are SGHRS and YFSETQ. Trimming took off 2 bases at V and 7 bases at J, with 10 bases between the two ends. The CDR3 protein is CASSFGQPNSPLHF. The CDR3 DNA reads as TGCGCCAGCAGCTTCGGGCAGCCCAATTCACCCCTCCACTTT.

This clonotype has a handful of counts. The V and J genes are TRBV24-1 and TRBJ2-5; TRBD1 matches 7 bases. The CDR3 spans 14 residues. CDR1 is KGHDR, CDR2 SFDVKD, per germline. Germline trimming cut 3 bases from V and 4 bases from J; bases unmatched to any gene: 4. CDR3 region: CATSDDREIETQYF. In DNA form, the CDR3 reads TGTGCCACCAGTGATGACAGGGAAATAGAGACCCAGTACTTC.

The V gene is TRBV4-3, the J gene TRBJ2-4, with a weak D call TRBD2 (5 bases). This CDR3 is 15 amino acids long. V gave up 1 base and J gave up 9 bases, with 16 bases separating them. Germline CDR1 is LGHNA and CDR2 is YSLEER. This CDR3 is CASSQVSRDPFIQYF. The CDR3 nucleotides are TGCGCCAGCAGCCAAGTGTCTCGGGATCCCTTCATTCAGTACTTC.

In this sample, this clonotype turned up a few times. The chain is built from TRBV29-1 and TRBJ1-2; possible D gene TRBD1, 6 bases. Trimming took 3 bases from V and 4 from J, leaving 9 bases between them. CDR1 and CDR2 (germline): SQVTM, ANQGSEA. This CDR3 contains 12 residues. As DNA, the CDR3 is TGCAGCGTTGATAGAGGGGGCTATGGCTACACCTTC. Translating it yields CSVDRGGYGYTF. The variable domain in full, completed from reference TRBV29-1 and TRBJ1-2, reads SAVISQKPSRDICQRGTSLTIQCQVDSQVTMMFWYRQQPGQSLTLIATANQGSEATYESGFVIDKFPISRPNLTFSTLTVSNMSPEDSSIYLCSVDRGGYGYTFGSGTRLTVV.